What follows are 10 T cell receptor beta chains derived from one specimen sequenced in a study of T-cell reconstitution after alpha-beta-depleted transplantation in children (dated by TCRdb to about 2016). Libraries were built with PCR. The instrument was an Illumina HiSeq 2500. Molecular barcoding was employed in the preparation of TCR libraries, with unique molecular identifiers being used to normalize TCRbeta repertoire quantification. TCRdb took the public reads, trimmed them with fastp at Q25, ran MiXCR for clone calling and kept in-frame beta chains. Identical CDR3 protein sequences are pooled into one entry, listed with their most common genes and DNA. Here the sample has 100,000 to 130,000 distinct CDR3 sequences; about 6% occur a single time. The leading ten clones occupy approximately 25% of the sample. The treatment or condition label corresponds to: allogeneic hematopoietic cell transplantation with graft depleted of TCRalphabeta T cells and CD19 B cells.

Source: PBMCs, mostly from graft donor cells, taken 360 days after TCRalphabeta/CD19-depleted stem cell transplant. The source is a male patient between 2 and 15 years old who had a stem cell transplant for acute lymphoblastic leukemia, so the T cells may come from the graft donor.

This clonotype was counted at least ten times. This chain joins TRBV27 and TRBJ1-1; no definite D call. The CDR3 contains 14 residues. Trimming took 1 base from V and 0 from J, leaving 6 bases between them. Germline values: CDR1 MNHEY, CDR2 SMNVEV (reference sequence). The CDR3 reads CASSLWGLNTEAFF. Written as DNA, the CDR3 is TGTGCCAGCAGTTTATGGGGTTTGAACACTGAAGCTTTCTTT.

The rearrangement joins TRBV11-2 to TRBJ2-7; TRBD1 might be the D (5 bases). Trimming took 5 bases from V and 11 from J, leaving 16 bases between them. The CDR3 sequence is 12 residues long. Germline loops: CDR1 SGHAT, CDR2 FQNNGV. CDR3 in DNA: TGTGCCAGCAGCCTGGAGACAGCTCCTAAGTACTTC. Amino acid sequence: CASSLETAPKYF.

The gene calls are TRBV20-1 and TRBJ1-2; tentative D call: TRBD1 (5 bases). Trimming removed 3 bases from V and 5 bases from J, with 7 bases in between. Germline loops: CDR1 DFQATT, CDR2 SNEGSKA (reference sequence). The CDR3 spans 11 residues. The CDR3 region is CSASRDYGYTF. CDR3 bases: TGCAGTGCTAGCAGGGATTATGGCTACACCTTC.

This clonotype came up many times. This rearrangement joins TRBV9 to TRBJ2-3; 10 bases line up with TRBD1. The junction had 8 bases not matched to a gene; V was cut back by 5 bases and J by 5 bases. CDR1 SGDLS and CDR2 YYNGEE come from the germline V gene. The CDR3 consists of 15 residues. CDR3 sequence reads: CASSPDRGRVDTQYF. The CDR3 nucleotides read TGTGCCAGCAGTCCAGACAGGGGGCGAGTAGATACGCAGTATTTT.

This clonotype turned up a few times. The chain is built from TRBV11-2 and TRBJ1-2; no clear D gene. Trimming removed 0 bases at V and 8 bases at J, with 22 bases between. Per germline, CDR1 SGHAT and CDR2 FQNNGV. CDR3 length equals 17 residues. The CDR3 is CASSLEEVSVVRRGYTF. Written as DNA, the CDR3 is TGTGCCAGCAGCTTAGAAGAGGTTTCGGTAGTCAGGCGCGGCTACACCTTC.

The gene calls are TRBV6-1 and TRBJ1-5; D gene uncertain. CDR1 is MNHNS, CDR2 SASEGT, per germline. V was clipped by 0 bases and J by 0 bases, with 9 bases between them. The CDR3 runs to 16 residues. The CDR3 loop reads CASSEAAGFSNQPQHF. The CDR3 nucleotides are TGTGCCAGCAGTGAAGCGGCCGGCTTTAGCAATCAGCCCCAGCATTTT.

The chain has TRBV28 and TRBJ2-2; D is tentatively TRBD1 or TRBD2 (6 bases each). Trimming cost V 7 bases and J 6 bases, with 21 bases left between them. Germline-derived CDR1 and CDR2 are MDHEN and SYDVKM. This CDR3 comprises 16 residues. The CDR3 region has the DNA TGTGCCAGCACGGGACAAGGCAAACTAGCTGCCGGGGAGCTGTTTTTT. Translated, it gives CASTGQGKLAAGELFF.

The rearrangement joins TRBV10-3 to TRBJ1-1; the D gene is possibly TRBD1 (5 bases). This CDR3 is 13 amino acids long. V shed 6 bases and J shed 2 bases, with 10 bases lying between them. The V gene's germline CDR1 is ENHRY and CDR2 SYGVKD. CDR3 nucleotide sequence: TGTGCCATCAGGAGAGACAGAAACACTGAAGCTTTCTTT. Its protein product is CAIRRDRNTEAFF.

Concerning this clonotype itself: This may stem from a read error, because a much larger clone lies one nucleotide away. The DNA of the CDR3 is TGTGCCAGCAGCGAAGTATACGTACAGTATTTT. Amino acids: CASSEVYVQYF. The chain couples TRBV9 to TRBJ2-3; D not resolved. The CDR3 runs 11 residues. The germline V gene encodes CDR1 SGDLS and CDR2 YYNGEE. V was shortened by 3 bases and J by 12 bases, with 11 bases between the two germline ends.

This clonotype was picked up a small number of times. The chain carries TRBV7-3 and TRBJ2-2; D is unclear. The CDR3 sequence is 14 residues long. Germline values: CDR1 SGHTA, CDR2 FQGTGA. Trimming removed 1 base from V and 0 bases from J, with 3 bases in between. This CDR3 is CASSLIPNTGELFF. The CDR3 region has the DNA TGTGCCAGCAGCTTAATCCCGAACACCGGGGAGCTGTTTTTT.